Each of the 31 T cell receptor beta chains below was sequenced from the same sample in a study of radiation and T cells in renal cell carcinoma. Time point: baseline pretreatment blood. This sample's treatment: 15 Gy SBRT to primary tumor, nephrectomy 4 weeks later. The table came from immunoSEQ multiplex PCR; TCRdb's copy has only in-frame clones and leaves some out. The sample includes about 130,000 clones, 88% seen only once; the top ten take more than 10%. Sequencing was performed on blood, taken from a patient whose treatment included radiotherapy and nephrectomy. Every receptor here comes from a woman aged 50 to 60 with renal cell carcinoma.

The gene calls are TRBV7-2 and TRBJ2-1, with 9 nucleotides matching TRBD2. The V gene end was trimmed by 7 bases and the J gene end by 5 bases; junction bases not matched to a gene: 15. The CDR3 length is 17 residues. Germline loops: CDR1 SGHTA, CDR2 FQGNSA. The CDR3 spells CASTSAEGTSQNNEQFF. The CDR3 bases are TGTGCCAGCACCTCCGCCGAGGGGACTAGCCAGAACAATGAGCAGTTCTTC.

The chain carries TRBV2 and TRBJ1-4; D is ambiguous. Germline CDR1 and CDR2: SNHLY and FYNNEI. CDR3 length: 13 residues. Trimming removed 6 bases at V and 8 bases at J, with 13 bases between. CDR3 amino acids: CASRSGRKEKLFF. CDR3 nucleotides: TGTGCCAGCAGGTCCGGGCGTAAGGAAAAACTGTTTTTT.

This clone was recorded once. J is TRBJ1-1 and V is TRBV7-2; the D is unclear. Germline-derived CDR1 and CDR2 are SGHTA and FQGNSA. V was shortened by 5 bases and J by 1 base, with 11 bases between the two germline ends. The CDR3 loop spans 14 amino acids. CDR3 region: CASSLSAGNTEAFF. CDR3 DNA: TGTGCCAGCAGCCTTAGCGCGGGGAACACTGAAGCTTTCTTT.

This chain joins TRBV6-1 and TRBJ1-3; a weak D match, TRBD1 (5 bases). Germline CDR1 is MNHNS and CDR2 is SASEGT. V was clipped by 6 bases and J by 10 bases, with 13 bases between them. The length of the CDR3 is 12 residues. The CDR3 nucleotides are TGTGCCAGCAGGGGGACTGGCGAAACCATATATTTT. Translating gives CASRGTGETIYF.

The chain joins TRBV7-2 to TRBJ2-2; D is unclear. V shed 4 bases and J shed 4 bases, with 7 bases lying between them. Germline V gene sequence: CDR1 SGHTA, CDR2 FQGNSA. The CDR3 contains 13 residues. The CDR3 coding sequence is TGTGCCAGCAGCTCTTGGAGCACCGGGGAGCTGTTTTTT. It yields the protein CASSSWSTGELFF.

The gene calls are TRBV18 and TRBJ1-2, with 9 bases identical to TRBD1. The J segment lost 4 bases and the V segment lost 6 bases, leaving 12 bases of the junction unmatched. In germline, CDR1 is KGHSH, CDR2 LQKENI. The length of the CDR3 is 16 residues. Written as DNA, the CDR3 is TGTGCCAGCTCTCCTTCGCCGGGACAGGGCTCCTATGGCTACACCTTC. Amino acid sequence: CASSPSPGQGSYGYTF.

The gene calls are TRBV4-2 and TRBJ1-2; 10 bases are shared with TRBD1. The CDR3 has 16 residues. CDR1 LGHNA and CDR2 YNFKEQ come from the germline V gene. The V segment lost 0 bases and the J segment 2 bases; nucleotides outside the gene matches: 3. Here the CDR3 reads CASSQEGGQGNYGYTF. CDR3 sequence (DNA): TGTGCCAGCAGCCAAGAGGGGGGACAGGGGAACTATGGCTACACCTTC.

This clone occurred a few times. The V call is TRBV16, the J call TRBJ2-7, with 7 bases fitting TRBD1. This CDR3 has 14 residues. CDR1 is KGHSY, CDR2 FQNENV, per germline. After removal of 3 bases from V and 3 bases from J, the junction contained 5 bases not matched to a gene. The CDR3: CASSHRTGRYEQYF. DNA for the CDR3: TGTGCCAGCAGCCACCGGACAGGCCGCTACGAGCAGTACTTC. Drawing the rest from reference TRBV16 and TRBJ2-7, the complete variable domain is GEEVAQTPKHLVRGEGQKAKLYCAPIKGHSYVFWYQQVLKNEFKFLISFQNENVFDETGMPKERFSAKCLPNSPCSLEIQATKLEDSAVYFCASSHRTGRYEQYFGPGTRLTVT.

V usage is TRBV19 and J usage is TRBJ1-1, with D possibly being TRBD1 (6 bases). The CDR3 is 15 amino acids. Per germline, CDR1 LNHDA and CDR2 SQIVND (reference sequence). Trimming took 7 bases from V and 3 from J, leaving 18 bases between them. The CDR3 region is CASTLGGQEDTEAFF. The DNA for the CDR3 is TGTGCCAGTACCCTAGGGGGGCAGGAGGACACTGAAGCTTTCTTT.

The chain employs TRBV6-5 and TRBJ1-3, with 10 bases lining up with TRBD1. This CDR3 comprises 15 residues. Looked up from germline, CDR1 is MNHEY and CDR2 is SVGAGI. V shed 6 bases and J 5 bases; nucleotides not matched to a gene: 7. The CDR3 protein is CASSPPGQGRNTIYF. The CDR3 coding sequence is TGTGCCAGCAGCCCACCGGGACAGGGGAGAAACACCATATATTTT.

This chain uses TRBV2 with TRBJ2-7; the match to TRBD2 covers 8 bases. The V gene end was trimmed by 7 bases and the J gene end by 6 bases; junction bases not matched to a gene: 14. Germline CDR1 and CDR2: SNHLY and FYNNEI. CDR3 length: 15 amino acids. As DNA, the CDR3 is TGTGCCAGCACTGAGCGGGGGCCGCCCCTTTTCGAGCAGTACTTC. Translating it yields CASTERGPPLFEQYF.

The V gene is TRBV5-1, the J gene TRBJ1-4; tentatively, D is TRBD1 (6 bases). V lost 0 bases and J 7 bases, leaving 13 bases between the germline ends. The CDR3 has 15 residues. The V gene's germline CDR1 is SGHRS and CDR2 YFSETQ. The CDR3 region is CASSLEGTGFEKLFF. The CDR3 DNA is TGCGCCAGCAGCTTGGAAGGAACAGGGTTTGAAAAACTGTTTTTT.

V usage is TRBV9 and J usage is TRBJ2-7; no firm D call. Germline loops: CDR1 SGDLS, CDR2 YYNGEE. The length of the CDR3 is 18 residues. V lost 3 bases and J lost 5, with 27 bases in between. Here the CDR3 DNA reads TGTGCCAGCAGCGCCGGGTCGAGCAGGCCCTCTTCTTTTAACGAGCAGTACTTC. This translates into CASSAGSSRPSSFNEQYF. The variable domain in full, with the rest retrieved from reference TRBV9 and TRBJ2-7, is DSGVTQTPKHLITATGQRVTLRCSPRSGDLSVYWYQQSLDQGLQFLIQYYNGEERAKGNILERFSAQQFPDLHSELNLSSLELGDSALYFCASSAGSSRPSSFNEQYFGPGTRLTVT.

The J gene is TRBJ2-1, the V gene TRBV6-5; D perhaps matches TRBD1 (6 bases). The CDR3 is 13 amino acids. Trimming stripped 8 bases from V and 6 bases from J, with 14 bases between. Germline lookup yields CDR1 MNHEY and CDR2 SVGAGI. As DNA, the CDR3 is TGTGCCAGCGGGACATCTTACGCCAATGAGCAGTTCTTC. This translates into CASGTSYANEQFF.

The chain joins TRBV19 to TRBJ1-4, with D tentatively TRBD1 (6 bases). Germline CDR1 LNHDA, CDR2 SQIVND (reference sequence). Trimming took off 9 bases at V and 5 bases at J, with 13 bases between the two ends. This CDR3 is built from 13 residues. The CDR3 loop reads CASRGITNEKLFF. The DNA for the CDR3 is TGTGCCAGCAGGGGCATAACGAATGAAAAACTGTTTTTT.

Details on this clone: This same CDR3 is encoded by further DNA sequences in the sample. The chain couples TRBV7-8 to TRBJ1-1; possibly TRBD1 for D (5 bases). Germline V CDR1 and CDR2: SGHVS, FQNEAQ. V lost 8 bases, J lost 3 bases, and 16 bases lay in between. The CDR3 sequence is 14 residues long. The CDR3 coding sequence is TGTGCCAGCCAGGGAGGGGAGCTCTACACTGAAGCTTTCTTT. Translating it yields CASQGGELYTEAFF.

The chain joins TRBV5-6 to TRBJ2-2, with 12 bases aligning to TRBD2. The CDR3 is made up of 17 amino acids. CDR1 is SGHDT and CDR2 is YYEEEE in the germline V gene. V was pared by 1 base and J by 4 bases, with 5 bases of the junction left unmatched. The CDR3 DNA follows: TGTGCCAGCAGCTTGAGAGGACTAGCGGGGCGCACCGGGGAGCTGTTTTTT. Translating gives CASSLRGLAGRTGELFF.

CDR3 sequence (DNA): TGCAGCGTTCGTACGACTGGGGCCAACGTCCTGACTTTC. It translates to CSVRTTGANVLTF. J is TRBJ2-6 and V is TRBV29-1; no reliable D call. V was clipped by 5 bases and J by 2 bases, with 7 bases between them. This CDR3 has 13 residues. Germline V gene lookup returns CDR1 SQVTM and CDR2 ANQGSEA.

V usage is TRBV4-2 and J usage is TRBJ1-1; D is perhaps TRBD1 (6 bases). Looked up from germline, CDR1 is LGHNA and CDR2 is YNFKEQ. V was trimmed by 1 base and J by 3 bases, leaving 12 bases between them. The CDR3 contains 15 residues. In DNA form, the CDR3 reads TGTGCCAGCAGCCAAGCAAGGGGGGGAGACACTGAAGCTTTCTTT. Protein sequence: CASSQARGGDTEAFF.

V usage is TRBV28 and J usage is TRBJ1-6, with D unclear. V lost 1 base and J lost 10, with 11 bases in between. The length of the CDR3 is 14 residues. Germline lookup yields CDR1 MDHEN and CDR2 SYDVKM. CDR3 nucleotides: TGTGCCAGCAGTTTATACATCGGTCAGTCACCCCTCCACTTT. Its protein is CASSLYIGQSPLHF. Full variable domain (rest looked up from reference TRBV28 and TRBJ1-6): DVKVTQSSRYLVKRTGEKVFLECVQDMDHENMFWYRQDPGLGLRLIYFSYDVKMKEKGDIPEGYSVSREKKERFSLILESASTNQTSMYLCASSLYIGQSPLHFGNGTRLTVT.

This clone was picked up a small number of times. The genes are TRBV7-2 and TRBJ1-3; no definite D call. Per germline, CDR1 SGHTA and CDR2 FQGNSA. Trimming stripped 6 bases from V and 4 bases from J, with 7 bases between. There are 12 residues in the CDR3. In nucleotides, the CDR3 is TGTGCCAGCAGTCCCTGGGGAAACACCATATATTTT. The encoded protein is CASSPWGNTIYF.

The gene calls are TRBV19 and TRBJ1-5, with a tentative D call TRBD1 (6 bases). Trimming removed 8 bases at V and 15 bases at J, with 17 bases between. Looked up from germline, CDR1 is LNHDA and CDR2 is SQIVND (reference sequence). The CDR3 length is 11 residues. The CDR3 DNA sequence: TGTGCCAGTCAAGGACAGTCGGGGCTGCATTTT. This codes for CASQGQSGLHF.

The chain employs TRBV7-2 and TRBJ2-1; D not certain. V was clipped by 2 bases and J by 8 bases, with 10 bases between them. The CDR3 totals 13 residues. Germline values: CDR1 SGHTA, CDR2 FQGNSA. CDR3 region: CASSLYVYYEQFF. CDR3 DNA: TGTGCCAGCAGCTTATACGTATATTATGAGCAGTTCTTC.

The chain joins TRBV6-5 to TRBJ2-3; D may be TRBD2 (5 bases). The CDR3 spans 15 residues. V was pared by 4 bases and J by 6 bases, with 17 bases between. Looked up from germline, CDR1 is MNHEY and CDR2 is SVGAGI. CDR3 residues: CASSSVVGSVDTQYF. CDR3 DNA: TGTGCCAGCAGTTCGGTGGTTGGGAGTGTTGATACGCAGTATTTT.

The chain has TRBV7-9 and TRBJ2-3; the D call may be TRBD1 or TRBD2 (5 bases each). Germline CDR1 reads SEHNR; CDR2 reads FQNEAQ (reference sequence). There are 16 residues in the CDR3. V lost 2 bases, J lost 5 bases, and 17 bases lay in between. CDR3 sequence reads: CASSLMGREWEDTQYF. Written as DNA, the CDR3 is TGTGCCAGCAGCTTAATGGGCAGGGAGTGGGAAGATACGCAGTATTTT.

The V call is TRBV11-2, the J call TRBJ2-5; D might be TRBD1 or TRBD2, each matching 6 bases. The V and J ends lost 5 bases and 5 bases respectively, with 12 bases between them. This CDR3 spans 13 amino acids. Germline V gene data show CDR1 as SGHAT and CDR2 as FQNNGV. The CDR3 region is CASSRGPRETQYF. The CDR3 DNA is TGTGCCAGCAGCCGGGGGCCTCGGGAGACCCAGTACTTC.

This chain uses TRBV5-1 with TRBJ2-1; 9 bases agree with TRBD1. In germline, CDR1 is SGHRS, CDR2 YFSETQ. V lost 4 bases to trimming and J lost 5 bases; unmatched junction nucleotides: 7. The CDR3 extends over 15 amino acids. The CDR3 loop reads CASSPGTGTHNEQFF. The CDR3 DNA is TGCGCCAGCAGCCCAGGGACAGGGACCCACAATGAGCAGTTCTTC.

This chain links TRBV7-8 with TRBJ2-3; TRBD2 matches at 12 bases. This CDR3 region has 15 residues. CDR1 is SGHVS, CDR2 FQNEAQ, per germline. After removal of 1 base from V and 5 bases from J, the junction contained 1 base not matched to a gene. CDR3 sequence: CASSLGTSGVDTQYF. The CDR3 region has the DNA TGTGCCAGCAGCTTAGGGACTAGCGGGGTAGATACGCAGTATTTT.

In its sample, this clone was seen once. CDR3 sequence reads: CASSQGAGAMAKNIQYF. CDR3 DNA sequence: TGCGCCAGCAGCCAAGGAGCGGGGGCTATGGCCAAAAACATTCAGTACTTC. V gene TRBV4-3 combines with J gene TRBJ2-4; 8 bases fit TRBD2. The CDR3 consists of 17 residues. Unmatched junction bases numbered 6, after V lost 1 base and J lost 1 base. Germline CDR1 is LGHNA and CDR2 is YSLEER.

The chain has TRBV2 and TRBJ2-5; D is possibly TRBD1 or TRBD2 (5 bases each). The ends were cut back, 5 bases at V and 3 bases at J, with 13 bases in the middle. This CDR3 has 14 residues. CDR1 is SNHLY and CDR2 is FYNNEI in the germline V gene. The CDR3 DNA sequence: TGTGCCAGCAGTCCGGGACGTATTGAAGAGACCCAGTACTTC. It specifies CASSPGRIEETQYF.

This sequence joins TRBV9 and TRBJ2-5; the D is unclear. The germline V gene encodes CDR1 SGDLS and CDR2 YYNGEE. The CDR3 sequence is 14 residues long. The V end was cut by 0 bases, the J end by 9 bases, with 15 bases between. CDR3 in DNA: TGTGCCAGCAGCGTAGTTGAGAAAAGAGAACCCCAGTACTTC. The encoded protein is CASSVVEKREPQYF.